Below, 15 T cell receptor beta chains from the same sample are listed, as sequenced in a study of T cells in Graves' hyperthyroidism and ophthalmopathy (dated by TCRdb to between 2018 and 2020). The protocol used for the library was multiplex PCR. This sample was sequenced with an Illumina HiSeq 2000. Amplification of TCR beta CDR3 regions was carried out from RNA transcripts. The first round of RT-PCR for the TCR CDR3 was performed with the HTBI primer set and the Qiagen OneStep RT-PCR kit. Through fastp at Q25 and MiXCR, TCRdb rebuilt clones from the public reads, retaining in-frame beta chains. Every CDR3 protein is listed once, alongside the most common genes and DNA of its rows. The sample contains 620,000 or so distinct CDR3 sequences, roughly 15% of them found a single time. Around an eighth of the sample goes to the ten largest clones. Sequencing was performed on blood. All receptors come from a woman in her forties or fifties with Graves' ophthalmopathy.

The chain joins TRBV6-9 to TRBJ2-2; 9 bases map to TRBD1. The junction had 7 bases not matched to a gene; V was cut back by 4 bases and J by 7 bases. Germline V gene lookup returns CDR1 MNHGY and CDR2 SVAAGI. This CDR3 has 15 amino acids. CDR3 in DNA: TGTGCCAGCAGTTCTCCCGGACAGGGGAACGGGGAGCTGTTTTTT. This translates into CASSSPGQGNGELFF.

This clonotype has a count of ten or more. The chain combines TRBV13 with TRBJ2-3; D gene ambiguous. V gave up 5 bases and J gave up 2 bases, with 11 bases separating them. Germline CDR1 and CDR2: PRHDT and FYEKMQ (reference sequence). The CDR3 is 14 residues long. CDR3 loop: CASSPGRFTDTQYF. The CDR3 coding sequence is TGTGCCAGCAGCCCCGGACGATTCACAGATACGCAGTATTTT.

This clonotype has a count of ten or more. This CDR3 reads CAISERDTNYEQYF. For the CDR3, the DNA is TGTGCCATCAGTGAGAGGGACACTAACTACGAGCAGTACTTC. The chain employs TRBV10-3 and TRBJ2-7; possible D gene TRBD1, 6 bases. V was clipped by 2 bases and J by 3 bases, with 11 bases between them. The CDR3 has 14 amino acids. The germline CDR1 and CDR2 sequences are ENHRY and SYGVKD.

This clonotype was counted ten times or more. V usage is TRBV7-2 and J usage is TRBJ2-7; 8 bases are a match to TRBD1. Trimming removed 1 base from V and 2 bases from J; junction bases left unmatched: 4. The CDR3 consists of 15 residues. The germline V gene encodes CDR1 SGHTA and CDR2 FQGNSA. The CDR3: CASSLGTGMPYEQYF. The CDR3, as DNA: TGTGCCAGCAGCTTAGGGACAGGGATGCCCTACGAGCAGTACTTC.

The chain links TRBV19 to TRBJ2-1, with TRBD2 matching 10 bases. Trimming removed 4 bases from V and 6 bases from J; junction bases left unmatched: 6. The CDR3 extends over 15 amino acids. CDR1 LNHDA and CDR2 SQIVND come from the germline V gene (reference sequence). CDR3 sequence: CASSRTSGRLNEQFF. The CDR3 nucleotides read TGTGCCAGTAGTAGGACTAGCGGTCGCCTCAATGAGCAGTTCTTC.

This sequence joins TRBV7-2 and TRBJ1-4; 7 bases are a match to TRBD1. J lost 4 bases, V lost 1 base, and 3 bases had no gene match. This CDR3 has 15 residues. In germline, CDR1 is SGHTA, CDR2 FQGNSA. CDR3 loop: CASSLDRGVNEKLFF. In DNA form, the CDR3 reads TGTGCCAGCAGCTTAGACAGGGGCGTTAATGAAAAACTGTTTTTT.

This clonotype came up many times. The chain has TRBV11-2 and TRBJ2-3, with 8 bases identical to TRBD2. Trimming removed 7 bases from V and 2 bases from J; junction bases left unmatched: 11. The germline gives CDR1 SGHAT, CDR2 FQNNGV. CDR3 length equals 16 residues. The CDR3 DNA sequence: TGTGCCAGCAAAAACCCCGGGAGGGGGGACACAGATACGCAGTATTTT. Translation gives CASKNPGRGDTDTQYF.

Ten or more counts support this clonotype. The chain employs TRBV2 and TRBJ1-1, with 7 bases aligning to TRBD1. The CDR3 has 15 amino acids. Germline CDR1 is SNHLY and CDR2 is FYNNEI. Trimming at V came to 8 bases and at J to 8 bases, leaving 17 bases not matched to a gene. The CDR3 DNA follows: TGTGCCAGCTGTTTGAGACAGGGCCTTGAGGGGGAAGCTTTCTTT. It specifies CASCLRQGLEGEAFF.

This clonotype has only a few counts. Written as DNA, the CDR3 is TGTGCCAGCAGCGTAGAGGGGGTGCGCACCGGGGAGCTGTTTTTT. Amino acids: CASSVEGVRTGELFF. The J gene is TRBJ2-2, the V gene TRBV9, with D possibly being TRBD1 (6 bases). The CDR3 runs 15 residues. CDR1 is SGDLS, CDR2 YYNGEE, per germline. Between the trimmed V and J ends, which lost 0 bases and 4 bases, there was a span of 10 bases. The full variable domain, in which reference TRBV9 and TRBJ2-2 provide the parts outside the CDR3, is DSGVTQTPKHLITATGQRVTLRCSPRSGDLSVYWYQQSLDQGLQFLIQYYNGEERAKGNILERFSAQQFPDLHSELNLSSLELGDSALYFCASSVEGVRTGELFFGEGSRLTVL.

This clonotype was seen a handful of times. The V call is TRBV18, the J call TRBJ2-1, with TRBD2 identical over 11 bases. V was pared by 2 bases and J by 7 bases, with 7 bases of the junction left unmatched. Germline values: CDR1 KGHSH, CDR2 LQKENI. The CDR3 totals 16 residues. The CDR3 nucleotides read TGTGCCAGCTCACCATTTAGCGGGAGGGCCGAGAATGAGCAGTTCTTC. Its translation is CASSPFSGRAENEQFF.

This clonotype was observed many times. CDR3 region: CASSFGRTEAFF. CDR3 nucleotide sequence: TGTGCCAGCAGCTTCGGACGGACTGAAGCTTTCTTT. The chain employs TRBV7-2 and TRBJ1-1; D is ambiguous. The CDR3 loop spans 12 amino acids. V lost 3 bases to trimming and J lost 5 bases, with 7 bases between them. Germline CDR1 SGHTA, CDR2 FQGNSA.

This clonotype was detected a few times. The rearrangement uses TRBV20-1 and TRBJ1-5; 8 positions agree with TRBD1. CDR1 and CDR2 from the germline V gene are DFQATT and SNEGSKA (reference sequence). The CDR3 length is 13 residues. V gave up 5 bases and J gave up 2 bases; unmatched junction bases: 2. The CDR3 is CSAEDRGNQPQHF. The CDR3 DNA reads TGCAGTGCTGAGGACAGGGGCAATCAGCCCCAGCATTTT.

This clonotype was counted between two and nine times. V is TRBV6-1 and J is TRBJ2-1, with D perhaps TRBD2 (5 bases). In germline, CDR1 is MNHNS, CDR2 SASEGT. This CDR3 spans 16 amino acids. V lost 6 bases to trimming and J lost 6 bases, with 21 bases between them. CDR3 coding DNA: TGTGCCAGCAGCCGGCGAGGGTGGGAATCCCTCAATGAGCAGTTCTTC. Protein sequence: CASSRRGWESLNEQFF.

The table lists this clonotype with many counts. The chain couples TRBV7-9 to TRBJ1-1; tentative D call: TRBD1 (5 bases). CDR1 SEHNR and CDR2 FQNEAQ come from the germline V gene (reference sequence). CDR3 length: 13 amino acids. Trimming shortened V by 0 bases and J by 10 bases, and 12 bases separated the two germline ends. DNA of the CDR3: TGTGCCAGCAGCTTAGCTCAGGGATTGACAGCTTTCTTT. Protein sequence: CASSLAQGLTAFF.

This chain connects TRBV11-2 to TRBJ2-7; D not resolved. The V and J ends lost 0 bases and 2 bases respectively, with 14 bases between them. Germline V lookup: CDR1 SGHAT, CDR2 FQNNGV. CDR3 size: 16 residues. Here the CDR3 reads CASSLDGEIVPYEQYF. The CDR3 coding sequence is TGTGCCAGCAGCTTAGATGGGGAAATTGTGCCCTACGAGCAGTACTTC.